This T cell receptor (beta chain) stems from a study of blood T cell repertoires in COVID-19. Study overall: PBMCs, B-cell-depleted T cells, or T cells were the source of the cDNA or gDNA that made up the material.

Some clones are missing from TCRdb's copy, which holds only in-frame ones; the method was immunoSEQ multiplex PCR. Among 200,000 to 250,000 clones listed, about 88% were seen once. Sequencing was performed on peripheral blood. The TCR originated in a middle-aged woman with acute or convalescent COVID-19.

The CDR3 DNA reads TGCGCCAGCAGCACCAGGGGACCCCCCGACAATGAGCAGTTCTTC. It translates to CASSTRGPPDNEQFF. This chain connects TRBV5-1 to TRBJ2-1, with D maybe TRBD1 (6 bases). Per the germline V gene, CDR1 is SGHRS and CDR2 is YFSETQ. V lost 4 bases and J lost 5, with 16 bases in between. There are 15 residues in the CDR3.